Listed below are T cell receptor beta chains from one sample, sequenced in a study of blood T cell repertoires in COVID-19. Data came from immunoSEQ multiplex PCR; TCRdb stores just in-frame clones and leaves some out. The table shows about 200,000 clones, with approximately 85% occurring only once. The source material was peripheral blood. The receptors shown here come from a woman of 80 years or more with COVID-19, enrolled during active disease. CDR3s include the opening cysteine and the closing phenylalanine or tryptophan. Each record gives: V gene, clone size, D gene, J gene, CDR3 DNA, CDR3 protein. D genes are given only for firm matches. Part of the rows lack a size; the others show once, few, many or a class for expanded clones.

TRBV7-2	.	TRBD1	TRBJ2-4	TGTGCCAGCAGCCCTAGACAGGGTGCCGCCAAGAAGTACTTC	CASSPRQGAAKKYF
TRBV6-5	.	.	TRBJ2-7	TGTGCCAGCAGTCGTAAACTGCCGATCCCCTACGAGCAGTACTTC	CASSRKLPIPYEQYF
TRBV5-1	.	TRBD2	TRBJ2-5	TGCGCCACCAACCGGGCGGGGGGGCAACAAGAGACCCAGTACTTC	CATNRAGGQQETQYF
TRBV6-5	.	TRBD1	TRBJ1-5	TGTGCCAGCAGTTACCATAGGACAGGGGAAAATCAGCCCCAGCATTTT	CASSYHRTGENQPQHF
TRBV15	.	.	TRBJ1-5	TGTGCCACCAGCAGAGCGGGTTTAAATCAGCCCCAGCATTTT	CATSRAGLNQPQHF
TRBV12-5	few	.	TRBJ1-3	TGTGCTAGTGGTTCGGGACACTATGGCGTTGGAAACACCATATATTTT	CASGSGHYGVGNTIYF
TRBV7-3	.	.	TRBJ2-3	TGTGCCAGCCAGGGGGGCCCTAGCACAGATACGCAGTATTTT	CASQGGPSTDTQYF
TRBV29-1	few	TRBD1	TRBJ1-2	TGCAGCGTGGCCCCTGGGACAGGGAACTATGGCTACACCTTC	CSVAPGTGNYGYTF
TRBV27	.	TRBD1	TRBJ1-6	TGTGCCAGCAGTGGAGGGACAGCAATTAATTCACCCCTCCACTTT	CASSGGTAINSPLHF
TRBV5-4	.	TRBD1	TRBJ1-6	TGTGCCAGCAGCCTTCGGGACAGGGGCTCACCCCTCCACTTT	CASSLRDRGSPLHF
TRBV3-1/TRBV3-2	.	.	TRBJ1-3	TGTGCCAGCAGCCCTGGGCCTGACACCATATATTTT	CASSPGPDTIYF
TRBV29-1	.	TRBD1	TRBJ2-3	TGCAGCGTTGCTGCGGGACAGGTCACAGATACGCAGTATTTT	CSVAAGQVTDTQYF
TRBV2	.	.	TRBJ1-6	TGTGCCAGCAGTGAACAGGCGCCGGATAATTCACCCCTCCACTTT	CASSEQAPDNSPLHF
TRBV30	.	.	TRBJ2-4	TGTGCCTGGAGTCCTTGGGGGCGCGCCAAAAACATTCAGTACTTC	CAWSPWGRAKNIQYF
TRBV5-4	.	TRBD2	TRBJ2-3	TGTGCCAGCAGCTTGGCCCAGGCGGGGGGCACAGATACGCAGTATTTT	CASSLAQAGGTDTQYF
TRBV7-2	.	.	TRBJ1-2	TGTGCCAGCAGCTTAGCCCTATCGGGGATCTATGGCTACACCTTC	CASSLALSGIYGYTF
TRBV10-3	few	TRBD1	TRBJ1-1	TGTGCCATCAGTCAGGGGGTTTACACTGAAGCTTTCTTT	CAISQGVYTEAFF
TRBV5-1	.	TRBD1	TRBJ1-5	TGCGCCAGCCCGGACAGGGTCGGTGGGCAGCCCCAGCATTTT	CASPDRVGGQPQHF
TRBV11-3	.	TRBD2	TRBJ2-3	TGTGCCAGCAGCCGACTAGCGGGGGTCACAGATACGCAGTATTTT	CASSRLAGVTDTQYF
TRBV18	.	TRBD1	TRBJ1-2	TGTGCCAGCTCACCAGGCAGGGGGCGTAGCTATGGCTACACCTTC	CASSPGRGRSYGYTF
TRBV4-3	.	.	TRBJ2-5	TGCGCCAGCAGCCAAGAAGCCACCTCGGGGGGCCGAGAGACCCAGTACTTC	CASSQEATSGGRETQYF
TRBV10-2	.	.	TRBJ1-2	TGCGCCAGCTCCCGCAGAGGGAACTATGGCTACACCTTC	CASSRRGNYGYTF
TRBV10-3	.	.	TRBJ1-1	TGTGCCATCAGTTGGGGCCCAGAAGCTTTCTTT	CAISWGPEAFF
TRBV19	.	TRBD1	TRBJ1-1	TGTGCCTCAAACAGGGGGCCGGTTGAAGCTTTCTTT	CASNRGPVEAFF
TRBV27	.	.	TRBJ1-2	TGTGCCAGCAGTGTGCAGGGGCGCAGCTATGGCTACACCTTC	CASSVQGRSYGYTF
TRBV5-6	.	TRBD1	TRBJ1-5	TGTGCCAGCAGTCCCCGGGACAGCGTTCAGCCCCAGCATTTT	CASSPRDSVQPQHF
TRBV4-3	.	TRBD2	TRBJ2-3	TGCGCCAGCAGCAGACTAGCGGTCACAGATACGCAGTATTTT	CASSRLAVTDTQYF
TRBV5-1	.	TRBD1	TRBJ2-5	TGCGCCAGCAGGGGACAGGGGGCCTACCAAGAGACCCAGTACTTC	CASRGQGAYQETQYF
TRBV30	.	.	TRBJ2-3	TGTGCCTGGAGTCCGGGCGAGGGCCGTACGCAGTATTTT	CAWSPGEGRTQYF
TRBV9	.	TRBD1	TRBJ1-1	TGTGCCAGCAGCGGTGGGACAGGGGGCTGGAACACTGAAGCTTTCTTT	CASSGGTGGWNTEAFF